Here is one T cell receptor beta chain with its context. Its target is unknown. The data were taken from a study of T cell responses to AZD1222 COVID-19 vaccine. Findings and caveats of the study: Clonal diversity may have been underestimated in mostly white British donors. Increases in Spike-specific TCR breadth and depth were seen after two AZD1222 doses.

The protocol was immunoSEQ multiplex PCR, while the TCRdb copy is restricted to in-frame clones and leaves out a portion. The sample has about 200,000 clones; roughly 92% are singletons. The source material was peripheral blood, sampled 28 days after the second AZD1222 dose. The clonotype originates from an adult who received the AZD1222 COVID-19 vaccine.

CDR3 loop: CASSDEAGGYNEQFF. The DNA for the CDR3 is TGTGCCAGCAGTGATGAAGCGGGGGGTTACAATGAGCAGTTCTTC. This sequence joins TRBV6-4 and TRBJ2-1, with 9 bases matching TRBD2. The CDR3 is made up of 15 amino acids. The germline V gene has CDR1 MRHNA and CDR2 SNTAGT. V lost 3 bases, J lost 4 bases, and 4 bases stayed unmatched.